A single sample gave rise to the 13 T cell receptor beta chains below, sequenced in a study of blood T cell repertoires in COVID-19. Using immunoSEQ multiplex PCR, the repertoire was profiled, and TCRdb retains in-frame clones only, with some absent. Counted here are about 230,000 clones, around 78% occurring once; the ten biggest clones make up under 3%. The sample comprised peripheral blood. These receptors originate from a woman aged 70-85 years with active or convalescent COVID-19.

CDR3 amino acids: CASRRDSNTGELFF. In nucleotides, the CDR3 is TGTGCCAGCAGGAGGGATTCGAACACCGGGGAGCTGTTTTTT. The genes are TRBV11-2 and TRBJ2-2, with TRBD2 as a possible D gene (5 bases). Trimming pared 6 bases from V and 0 bases from J, leaving 8 bases between. The CDR3 totals 14 residues. Per germline, CDR1 SGHAT and CDR2 FQNNGV. The full variable domain, rest sourced from reference TRBV11-2 and TRBJ2-2, is EAGVAQSPRYKIIEKRQSVAFWCNPISGHATLYWYQQILGQGPKLLIQFQNNGVVDDSQLPKDRFSAERLKGVDSTLKIQPAKLEDSAVYLCASRRDSNTGELFFGEGSRLTVL.

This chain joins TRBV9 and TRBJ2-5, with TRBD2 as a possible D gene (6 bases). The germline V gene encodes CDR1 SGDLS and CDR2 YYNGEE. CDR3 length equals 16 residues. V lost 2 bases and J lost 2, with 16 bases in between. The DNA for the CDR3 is TGTGCCAGCAGCGTGGGCGCGGCGGGGAGTCAAGAGACCCAGTACTTC. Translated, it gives CASSVGAAGSQETQYF.

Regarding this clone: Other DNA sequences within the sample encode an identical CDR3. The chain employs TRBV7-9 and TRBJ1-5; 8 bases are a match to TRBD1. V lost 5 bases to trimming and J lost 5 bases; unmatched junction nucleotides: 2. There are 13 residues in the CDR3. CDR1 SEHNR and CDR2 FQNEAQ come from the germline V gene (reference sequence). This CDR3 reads CASSTQGDQPQHF. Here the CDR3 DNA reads TGTGCCAGCAGCACACAGGGGGATCAGCCCCAGCATTTT.

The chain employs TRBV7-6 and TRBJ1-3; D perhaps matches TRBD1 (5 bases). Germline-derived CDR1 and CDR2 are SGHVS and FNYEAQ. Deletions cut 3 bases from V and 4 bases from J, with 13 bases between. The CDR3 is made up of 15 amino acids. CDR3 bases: TGTGCCAGCAGCTTGGGGCAGGCATTGGGAAACACCATATATTTT. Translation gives CASSLGQALGNTIYF.

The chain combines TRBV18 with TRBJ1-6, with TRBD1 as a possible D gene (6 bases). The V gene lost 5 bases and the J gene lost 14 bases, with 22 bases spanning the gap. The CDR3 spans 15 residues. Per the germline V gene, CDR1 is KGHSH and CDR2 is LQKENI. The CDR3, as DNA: TGTGCCAGCTCAGCTACCCCCCCGGACAGACCAACCCTCCACTTT. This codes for CASSATPPDRPTLHF.

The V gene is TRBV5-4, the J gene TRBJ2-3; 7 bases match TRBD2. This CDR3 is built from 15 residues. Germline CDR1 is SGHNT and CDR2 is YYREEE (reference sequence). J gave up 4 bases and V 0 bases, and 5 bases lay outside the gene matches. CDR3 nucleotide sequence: TGTGCCAGCAGCTTGGCGGCGGGAGAGGCAGATACGCAGTATTTT. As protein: CASSLAAGEADTQYF.

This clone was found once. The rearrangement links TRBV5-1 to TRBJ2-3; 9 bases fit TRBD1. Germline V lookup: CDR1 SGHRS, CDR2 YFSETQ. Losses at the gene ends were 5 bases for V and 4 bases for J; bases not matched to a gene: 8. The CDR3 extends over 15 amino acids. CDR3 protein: CASSYRDREADTQYF. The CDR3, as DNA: TGCGCCAGCAGTTATAGGGACAGGGAGGCAGATACGCAGTATTTT.

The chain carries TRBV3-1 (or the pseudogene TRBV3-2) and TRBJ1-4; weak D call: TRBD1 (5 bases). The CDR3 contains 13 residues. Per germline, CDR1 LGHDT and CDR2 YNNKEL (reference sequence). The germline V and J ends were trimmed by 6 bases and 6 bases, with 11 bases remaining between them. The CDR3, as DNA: TGTGCCAGCAGTCCCGACAGCCATGAAAAACTGTTTTTT. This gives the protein CASSPDSHEKLFF.

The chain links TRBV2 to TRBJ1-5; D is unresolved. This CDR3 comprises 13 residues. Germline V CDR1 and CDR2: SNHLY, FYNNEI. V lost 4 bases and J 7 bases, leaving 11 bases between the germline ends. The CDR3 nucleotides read TGTGCCAGCAGTGTAGAGAATGTACAGCCCCAGCATTTT. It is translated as CASSVENVQPQHF.

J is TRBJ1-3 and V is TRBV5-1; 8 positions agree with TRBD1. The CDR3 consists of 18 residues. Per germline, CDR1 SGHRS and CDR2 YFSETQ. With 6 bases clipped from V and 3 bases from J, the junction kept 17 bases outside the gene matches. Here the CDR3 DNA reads TGCGCCAGCAACTCCAGGGGCAGGGGGCGAGGTAATGGAAACACCATATATTTT. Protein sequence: CASNSRGRGRGNGNTIYF.

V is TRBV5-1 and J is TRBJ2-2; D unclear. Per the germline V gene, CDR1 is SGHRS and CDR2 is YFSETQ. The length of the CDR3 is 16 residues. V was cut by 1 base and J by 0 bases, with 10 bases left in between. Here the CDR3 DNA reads TGCGCCAGCAGCTTGTTCACGGTCGCGAACACCGGGGAGCTGTTTTTT. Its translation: CASSLFTVANTGELFF.

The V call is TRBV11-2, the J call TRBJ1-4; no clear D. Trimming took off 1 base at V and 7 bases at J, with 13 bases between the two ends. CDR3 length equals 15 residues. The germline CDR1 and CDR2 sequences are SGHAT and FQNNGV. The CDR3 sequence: CASSLGAGDSEKLFF. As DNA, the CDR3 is TGTGCCAGCAGCTTAGGGGCGGGCGATTCTGAAAAACTGTTTTTT.

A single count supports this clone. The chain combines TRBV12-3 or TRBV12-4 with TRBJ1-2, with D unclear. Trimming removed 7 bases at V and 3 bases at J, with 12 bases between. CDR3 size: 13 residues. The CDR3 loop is CASTLTDDYGYTF. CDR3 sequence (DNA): TGTGCCAGCACCCTTACAGATGACTATGGCTACACCTTC.